This TCR beta chain appears in the sequencing data of a study of blood T cell repertoires in COVID-19. Study information: Whether acute or convalescent, the COVID-19 samples came from the United States, Italy and Spain. T cells, B-cell-depleted T cells, or PBMCs supplied cDNA or gDNA.

The CDR3 has 15 amino acids. With 6 bases clipped from V and 0 bases from J, the junction kept 6 bases outside the gene matches. Germline CDR1 reads SQVTM; CDR2 reads ANQGSEA. This clone counts as medium-sized. Authors' processing steps: Counts of nucleated cells, estimated from reference gene primer amplification, were obtained. The table came from immunoSEQ multiplex PCR; TCRdb's copy has only in-frame clones and leaves some out. From that table come the V and J calls and clone size; the DNA was used to work out D and trimming. The table includes around 95,000 clones, around four fifths detected once.

The chain has TRBV29-1 and TRBJ1-4; 8 nucleotides agree with TRBD1. The receptor was derived from a woman aged 70-85 years with acute or convalescent COVID-19. Specimen: peripheral blood. The CDR3 DNA sequence: TGCAGCGTGGAAAGGACAGGGACAACTAATGAAAAACTGTTTTTT. This encodes CSVERTGTTNEKLFF.